The clone carrying this T cell receptor (beta chain) was seen just once. The data were produced by immunoSEQ multiplex PCR, yet TCRdb's version contains in-frame clones alone and is incomplete. The table has 350,000 or so clones, approximately 91% seen once; the top ten hold over 0.9%. The data stem from a study of blood T cell repertoires in COVID-19. Study overall: Some COVID-19 samples were acute and others convalescent; all came from the United States, Italy and Spain. Sources were T cells, B-cell-depleted T cells, or PBMCs; the material itself was cDNA or gDNA.

Participants were aged about 18 to 100 years from about two dozen US areas. A PCR-confirmed or clinician-diagnosed COVID-19 case had contacted exposed participants within 2 weeks of entry. The CDR3 loop spans 16 amino acids. V was cut by 10 bases and J by 5 bases, with 24 bases left in between. Germline V gives CDR1 MDHEN, CDR2 SYDVKM. This receptor was taken from a woman between 25 and 40 years old who had been exposed to COVID-19. The sample was PBMCs or T cells enriched from blood (not recorded which). The rearrangement joins TRBV28 to TRBJ1-5; no clear D gene. The CDR3 sequence: CATIRGSALEHQPQHF. CDR3 bases: TGTGCCACCATCAGAGGGAGTGCGCTAGAACATCAGCCCCAGCATTTT. Supplemented by reference TRBV28 and TRBJ1-5, the full variable domain reads DVKVTQSSRYLVKRTGEKVFLECVQDMDHENMFWYRQDPGLGLRLIYFSYDVKMKEKGDIPEGYSVSREKKERFSLILESASTNQTSMYLCATIRGSALEHQPQHFGDGTRLSIL.